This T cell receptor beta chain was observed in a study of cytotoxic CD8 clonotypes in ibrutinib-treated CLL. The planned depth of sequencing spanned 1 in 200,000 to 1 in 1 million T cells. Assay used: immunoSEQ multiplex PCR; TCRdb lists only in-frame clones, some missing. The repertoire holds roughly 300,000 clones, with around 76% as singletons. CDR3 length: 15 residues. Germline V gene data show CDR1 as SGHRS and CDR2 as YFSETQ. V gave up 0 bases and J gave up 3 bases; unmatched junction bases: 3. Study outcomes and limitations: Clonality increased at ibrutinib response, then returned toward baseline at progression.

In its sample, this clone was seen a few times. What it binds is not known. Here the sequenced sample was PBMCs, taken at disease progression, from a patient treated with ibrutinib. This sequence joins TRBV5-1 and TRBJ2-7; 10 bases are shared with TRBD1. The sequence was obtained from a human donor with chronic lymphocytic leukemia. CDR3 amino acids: CASSLATGGYYEQYF. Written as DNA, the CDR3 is TGCGCCAGCAGCTTGGCGACAGGGGGCTACTACGAGCAGTACTTC.